Sequencing of this T cell receptor (beta chain) was carried out in a study of control samples from healthy donors and cancer patients. In germline, CDR1 is SNHLY, CDR2 FYNNEI. Deletions cut 7 bases from V and 4 bases from J, with 7 bases between. There are 11 residues in the CDR3. Assay used: immunoSEQ multiplex PCR; TCRdb lists only in-frame clones, some missing. The data show about 18,000 clones, about four fifths seen once. The material sequenced was PBMCs. The rearrangement uses TRBV2 and TRBJ2-5; D is perhaps TRBD1 (5 bases). This receptor was obtained from a man older than 75 with head and neck cancer. CDR3 amino acids: CASTTVETQYF. Written as DNA, the CDR3 is TGTGCCAGCACGACAGTAGAGACCCAGTACTTC.